This T cell receptor (beta chain) was found in a study of T cell clonality in common variable immunodeficiency. The CDR3 totals 16 residues. Germline CDR1 is DFQATT and CDR2 is SNEGSKA (reference sequence). With 0 bases removed from V and 7 bases from J, the gap between germline ends came to 19 bases. Findings and limits, study-wide: Reportedly, TCR beta sequences from common variable immunodeficiency showed fewer deletions and N-nucleotide insertions.

This clone came up many times. The antigen remains unidentified. The read gets to within 3 residues of the CDR3 end, and the germline J gene fills in the rest. Clones were sequenced by immunoSEQ multiplex PCR, and TCRdb holds only the in-frame ones, with some missing. This sample comprises approximately 81,000 clones, none seen once only. Sequenced: peripheral blood mononuclear cells. This TCR came from a person between 18 and 70 years old in good health. The chain has TRBV20-1 and TRBJ1-5; a possible D gene is TRBD1 (6 bases). CDR3 protein: CSARDRGGAGDQPQHF. The covered CDR3 bases are TGCAGTGCTAGAGATAGGGGAGGGGCAGGGGACCAGCCC.